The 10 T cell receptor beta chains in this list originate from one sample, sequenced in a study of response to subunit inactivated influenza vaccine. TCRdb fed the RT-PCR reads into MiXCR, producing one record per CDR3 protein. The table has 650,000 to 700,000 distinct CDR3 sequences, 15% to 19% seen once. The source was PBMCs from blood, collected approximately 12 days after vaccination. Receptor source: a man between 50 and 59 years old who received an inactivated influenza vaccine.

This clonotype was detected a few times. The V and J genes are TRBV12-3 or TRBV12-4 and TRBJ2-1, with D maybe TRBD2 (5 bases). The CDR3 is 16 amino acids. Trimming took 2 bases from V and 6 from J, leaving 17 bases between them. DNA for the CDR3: TGTGCCAGCAGTTTATTTTCTAGCCCCCCCCCCAATGAGCAGTTCTTC. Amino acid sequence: CASSLFSSPPPNEQFF.

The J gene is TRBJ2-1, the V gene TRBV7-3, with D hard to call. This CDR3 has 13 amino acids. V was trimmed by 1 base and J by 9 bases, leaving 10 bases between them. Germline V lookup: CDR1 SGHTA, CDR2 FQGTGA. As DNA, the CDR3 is TGTGCCAGCAGCTTAATCTTGGGCTCTGAGCAGTTCTTC. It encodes CASSLILGSEQFF.

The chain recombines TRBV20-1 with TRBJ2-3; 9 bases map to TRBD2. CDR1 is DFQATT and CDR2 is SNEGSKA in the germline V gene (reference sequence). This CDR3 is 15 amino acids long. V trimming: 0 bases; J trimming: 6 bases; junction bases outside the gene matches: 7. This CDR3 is CSARDPGLAGDTQYF. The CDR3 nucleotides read TGCAGTGCTAGAGACCCGGGACTAGCCGGGGATACGCAGTATTTT.

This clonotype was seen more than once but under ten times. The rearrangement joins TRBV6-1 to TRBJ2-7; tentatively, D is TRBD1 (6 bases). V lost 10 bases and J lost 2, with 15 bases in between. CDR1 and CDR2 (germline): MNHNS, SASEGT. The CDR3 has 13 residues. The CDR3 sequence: CAIPGVPPYEQYF. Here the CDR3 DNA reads TGTGCCATCCCAGGGGTTCCCCCCTACGAGCAGTACTTC.

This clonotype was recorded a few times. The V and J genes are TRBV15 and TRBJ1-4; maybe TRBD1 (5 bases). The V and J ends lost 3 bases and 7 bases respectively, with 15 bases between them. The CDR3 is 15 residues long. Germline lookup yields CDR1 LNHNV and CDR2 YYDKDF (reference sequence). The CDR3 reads CATSRSPGLGEKLFF. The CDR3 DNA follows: TGTGCCACCAGCAGGTCCCCGGGGCTCGGTGAAAAACTGTTTTTT.

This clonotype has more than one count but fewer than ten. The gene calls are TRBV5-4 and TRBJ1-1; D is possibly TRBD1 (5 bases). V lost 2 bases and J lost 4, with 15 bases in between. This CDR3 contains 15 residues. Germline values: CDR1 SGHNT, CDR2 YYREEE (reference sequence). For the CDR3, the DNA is TGTGCCAGCAGCTTACCCCTAGCGAGGGGCACTGAAGCTTTCTTT. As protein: CASSLPLARGTEAFF.

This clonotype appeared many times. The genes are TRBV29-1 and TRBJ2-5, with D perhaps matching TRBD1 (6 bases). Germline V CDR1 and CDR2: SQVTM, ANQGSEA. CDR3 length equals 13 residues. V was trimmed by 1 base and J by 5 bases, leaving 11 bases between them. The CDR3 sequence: CSVEGNRAETQYF. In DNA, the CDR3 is TGCAGCGTTGAAGGGAACAGGGCGGAGACCCAGTACTTC.

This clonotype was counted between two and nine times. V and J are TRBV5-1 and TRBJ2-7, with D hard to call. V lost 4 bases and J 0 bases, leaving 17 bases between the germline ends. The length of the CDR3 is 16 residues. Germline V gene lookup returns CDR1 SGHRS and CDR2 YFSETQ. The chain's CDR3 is CASSPTPGPLSYEQYF. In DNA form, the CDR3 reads TGCGCCAGCAGCCCTACCCCGGGTCCCCTCTCCTACGAGCAGTACTTC.

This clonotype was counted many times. The CDR3 region has the DNA TGTGCCAGCAATAACGACCCTTCACCCCTCCACTTT. This translates into CASNNDPSPLHF. The rearrangement uses TRBV28 and TRBJ1-6; unclear D gene. The V and J ends lost 7 bases and 9 bases respectively, with 10 bases between them. CDR1 and CDR2 (germline): MDHEN, SYDVKM. This CDR3 spans 12 amino acids.

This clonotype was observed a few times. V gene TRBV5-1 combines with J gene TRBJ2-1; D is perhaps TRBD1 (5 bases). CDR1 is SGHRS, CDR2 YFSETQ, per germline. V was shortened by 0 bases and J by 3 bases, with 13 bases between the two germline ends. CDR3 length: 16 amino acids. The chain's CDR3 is CASSLAIAGNYNEQFF. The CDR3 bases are TGCGCCAGCAGCTTGGCCATAGCAGGGAACTACAATGAGCAGTTCTTC. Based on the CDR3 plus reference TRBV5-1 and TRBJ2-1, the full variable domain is KAGVTQTPRYLIKTRGQQVTLSCSPISGHRSVSWYQQTPGQGLQFLFEYFSETQRNKGNFPGRFSGRQFSNSRSEMNVSTLELGDSALYLCASSLAIAGNYNEQFFGPGTRLTVL.